This is a list of T cell receptor beta chains from one sample in a study of neurological immune-mediated disorders. Each CDR3 protein gets one entry after TCRdb re-called the 5' RACE reads with MiXCR. Among approximately 30,000 distinct CDR3 sequences, around 6.3% were seen once, and the ten largest hold around 8.3%. The material sequenced was PBMCs. The receptors originated from a woman in her forties or fifties in good health. Each CDR3 is given with its conserved first and last residue. The D gene is left open where the match is weak. Not every row has a clone size; where given, it reads once, few, many or a size class.

size	V	J	D	CDR3	DNA
many	TRBV7-9	TRBJ2-2	-	CASSPSATGELFF	TGTGCCAGCAGCCCCTCGGCCACCGGGGAGCTGTTTTTT
many	TRBV4-1	TRBJ2-7	-	CASSQDFGLGEQYF	TGCGCCAGCAGCCAAGATTTCGGGCTGGGGGAGCAGTACTTC
many	TRBV28	TRBJ1-6	-	CASSPSLGNSPLHF	TGTGCCAGCAGTCCAAGTCTGGGCAATTCACCCCTCCACTTT
-	TRBV20-1	TRBJ2-7	-	CSARDLSGGEQYF	TGCAGTGCTAGAGATCTCAGTGGGGGAGAGCAGTACTTC
many	TRBV5-6	TRBJ1-3	-	CASSLRGAHASGNTIYF	TGTGCCAGCAGCCTCCGGGGAGCCCATGCCTCTGGAAACACCATATATTTT
many	TRBV20-1	TRBJ1-2	-	CSATMRTYYGYTF	TGCAGTGCTACGATGCGGACCTACTATGGCTACACCTTC
many	TRBV28	TRBJ2-1	-	CASSLGHFNEQFF	TGTGCCAGCAGTTTAGGACACTTCAATGAGCAGTTCTTC
many	TRBV5-1	TRBJ2-2	-	CASGWSGGAGELFF	TGCGCCAGCGGCTGGAGCGGCGGCGCCGGGGAGCTGTTTTTT
many	TRBV28	TRBJ2-1	TRBD2	CASRPLGGRLSYNEQFF	TGTGCCAGCAGACCTCTTGGCGGGAGGCTCTCCTACAATGAGCAGTTCTTC
medium-sized	TRBV5-1	TRBJ2-2	-	CASSLEAGWSGELFF	TGCGCCAGCAGCTTGGAGGCGGGATGGTCCGGGGAGCTGTTTTTT
many	TRBV7-2	TRBJ1-1	-	CASSLGAGVTTEAFF	TGTGCCAGCAGCTTAGGGGCAGGGGTTACCACTGAAGCTTTCTTT
many	TRBV20-1	TRBJ2-3	-	CSAGRGGDADTQYF	TGCAGTGCTGGACGAGGTGGAGATGCAGATACGCAGTATTTT
many	TRBV19	TRBJ2-2	TRBD2	CASIPRAGVVGELFF	TGTGCCAGTATCCCGCGAGCGGGAGTAGTCGGGGAGCTGTTTTTT